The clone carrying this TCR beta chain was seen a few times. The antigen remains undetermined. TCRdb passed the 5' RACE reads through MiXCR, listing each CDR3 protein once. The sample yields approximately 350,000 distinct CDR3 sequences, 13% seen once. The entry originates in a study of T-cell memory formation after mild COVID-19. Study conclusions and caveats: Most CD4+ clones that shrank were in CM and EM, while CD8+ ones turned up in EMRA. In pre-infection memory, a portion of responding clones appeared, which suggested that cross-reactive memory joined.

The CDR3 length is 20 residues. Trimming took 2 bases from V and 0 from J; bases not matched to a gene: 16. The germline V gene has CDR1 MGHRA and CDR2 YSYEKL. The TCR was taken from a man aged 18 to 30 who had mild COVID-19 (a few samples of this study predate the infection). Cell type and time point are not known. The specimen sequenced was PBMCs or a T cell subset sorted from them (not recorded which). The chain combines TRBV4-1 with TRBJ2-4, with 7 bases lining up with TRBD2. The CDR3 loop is CASSQTRATSVPIAKNIQYF. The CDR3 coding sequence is TGCGCCAGCAGCCAAACCAGGGCTACTAGCGTTCCAATAGCCAAAAACATTCAGTACTTC.